This TCR beta chain was obtained from a study of a mutant IDH1 vaccine in newly diagnosed glioma. About the study: Initiation of the vaccine course occurred 4-6 weeks after radiotherapy alone, or alongside temozolomide cycles. Patients' prior therapy spanned radiotherapy, temozolomide, or both; most underwent both. General study findings and limits: Variations in leading peripheral T cell clonotypes appeared to have no connection with pseudoprogression. Of the patients, less than 95% had vaccine-induced immune responses.

For this clone: Its cognate antigen is unknown.

Time point: week 11, during vaccination. Vaccination comprised doses that each held 300 ug of mutant IDH1 20-mer peptide, plus topical imiquimod. Trimming shortened V by 4 bases and J by 1 base, and 14 bases separated the two germline ends. CDR1 MNHNY and CDR2 SVGAGI come from the germline V gene (reference sequence). The CDR3 runs 16 residues. The protocol was immunoSEQ multiplex PCR, while the TCRdb copy is restricted to in-frame clones and leaves out a portion. The sample consists of more than 50,000 clones, about nine tenths of them appearing once. This chain joins TRBV6-6 and TRBJ1-5; D is possibly TRBD1 (6 bases). The clonotype was recovered from a man aged 40-50 years with glioma. Sequencing was performed on PBMCs, taken from a glioma patient whose treatment included an IDH1 peptide vaccine. The CDR3: CASSLIQGVSNQPQHF. In DNA, the CDR3 is TGTGCCAGCAGTTTAATACAGGGTGTGAGCAATCAGCCCCAGCATTTT.